The 30 T cell receptor beta chains below were found in one sample sequenced in a study of vaccination effects on CD4 cells after COVID-19. The antigens of these receptors remain unknown. The protocol was immunoSEQ multiplex PCR, while the TCRdb copy is restricted to in-frame clones and leaves out a portion. The sample includes roughly 68,000 clones, about 74% seen only once; the top ten take roughly 1.5%. The ViraFEST assay expanded antigen-specific CD4+ T cells with viral peptide pools before sequencing. Isolation of CD4+ T cells took place after ten to eleven days of culture. Either the mRNA-1273 or the BNT162b2 vaccine was given to participants as two doses. The specimen comprised CD4+ T cells from PBMCs cultured with HCoV-229E spike peptides, sampled after COVID-19 vaccination. The receptors originated from a human donor who received a COVID-19 vaccine.

A few counts support this clone. V usage is TRBV10-3 and J usage is TRBJ1-2; D is ambiguous. Germline-derived CDR1 and CDR2 are ENHRY and SYGVKD. The CDR3 contains 12 residues. V shed 3 bases and J shed 4 bases, with 6 bases lying between them. The CDR3 here is CAISDTRYGYTF. CDR3 DNA: TGTGCCATCAGTGACACCCGCTATGGCTACACCTTC.

The chain joins TRBV5-1 to TRBJ2-2, with 7 nucleotides matching TRBD1. The V gene end was trimmed by 0 bases and the J gene end by 1 base; junction bases not matched to a gene: 6. CDR1 and CDR2 from the germline V gene are SGHRS and YFSETQ. The CDR3 runs to 17 residues. CDR3 region: CASSLVRGQRNTGELFF. CDR3 nucleotide sequence: TGCGCCAGCAGCTTGGTCAGGGGACAGCGGAACACCGGGGAGCTGTTTTTT.

The chain joins TRBV6-2 or TRBV6-3 to TRBJ2-3; D is undetermined. V lost 2 bases and J 7 bases, leaving 7 bases between the germline ends. Germline CDR1 reads MNHEY; CDR2 reads SVGEGT. This CDR3 region has 12 residues. CDR3 coding DNA: TGTGCCAGCAGTTACAACAGTTATACGCAGTATTTT. Translated, it gives CASSYNSYTQYF.

The rearrangement joins TRBV5-1 to TRBJ2-3; 11 bases map to TRBD2. Looked up from germline, CDR1 is SGHRS and CDR2 is YFSETQ. The trim removed 7 bases at V and 0 bases at J, leaving 13 bases unmatched. The length of the CDR3 is 18 residues. For the CDR3, the DNA is TGCGCCAGCTCCTGGGGGACTAGCGGATACTTTAGCACAGATACGCAGTATTTT. It yields the protein CASSWGTSGYFSTDTQYF.

The chain has TRBV11-2 and TRBJ2-7; D ambiguous. Germline loops: CDR1 SGHAT, CDR2 FQNNGV. Trimming cost V 5 bases and J 1 base, with 9 bases left between them. This CDR3 has 13 residues. In DNA form, the CDR3 reads TGTGCCAGCAGCGTTTCACATTCCTACGAGCAGTACGTC. It encodes CASSVSHSYEQYV.

This sequence joins TRBV2 and TRBJ2-2; the match to TRBD1 covers 12 bases. V shed 8 bases and J 7 bases; nucleotides not matched to a gene: 5. This CDR3 comprises 14 residues. Germline CDR1 is SNHLY and CDR2 is FYNNEI. In nucleotides, the CDR3 is TGTGCCAGCCAGGGACAGGGGGCGATCGGGGAGCTGTTTTTT. Its protein is CASQGQGAIGELFF.

This clone has just a few counts. CDR3 DNA: TGTGCCAGCAGCTTACCGGCCCGAGAGGGGCCCCAGCATTTT. It encodes CASSLPAREGPQHF. The V call is TRBV7-8, the J call TRBJ1-5; D not resolved. Germline CDR1 and CDR2: SGHVS and FQNEAQ. V lost 2 bases and J lost 9, with 14 bases in between. This CDR3 has 14 amino acids.

Here the CDR3 reads CASRRDFQETQYF. CDR3 coding DNA: TGTGCCAGCAGACGGGACTTCCAAGAGACCCAGTACTTC. The V call is TRBV6-1, the J call TRBJ2-5, with TRBD2 as a possible D gene (6 bases). The germline CDR1 and CDR2 sequences are MNHNS and SASEGT. V was cut by 6 bases and J by 1 base, with 9 bases left in between. The CDR3 is 13 amino acids.

This clone was counted a few times. This chain uses TRBV14 with TRBJ2-5; D is undetermined. V lost 1 base and J lost 3, with 9 bases in between. Germline CDR1 reads SGHDN; CDR2 reads FVKESK. The CDR3 spans 14 residues. This CDR3 is CASSQGSWEETQYF. The CDR3 coding sequence is TGTGCCAGCAGCCAAGGTTCTTGGGAAGAGACCCAGTACTTC.

The chain couples TRBV3-1 (or the pseudogene TRBV3-2) to TRBJ1-6; D is unresolved. Germline V gene sequence: CDR1 LGHDT, CDR2 YNNKEL (reference sequence). Between the trimmed V and J ends, which lost 1 base and 9 bases, there was a span of 7 bases. This CDR3 comprises 13 residues. This CDR3 is CASSQGPSSPLHF. The CDR3 DNA reads as TGTGCCAGCAGCCAAGGCCCAAGTTCACCCCTCCACTTT.

This chain joins TRBV19 and TRBJ2-3; D may be TRBD1 (5 bases). The V gene's germline CDR1 is LNHDA and CDR2 SQIVND (reference sequence). Trimming cost V 5 bases and J 2 bases, with 11 bases left between them. The CDR3 is made up of 14 amino acids. CDR3 coding DNA: TGTGCCAGTAGTCTACGACAGCCCACAGATACGCAGTATTTT. Translated: CASSLRQPTDTQYF.

The chain joins TRBV5-1 to TRBJ2-3; D is perhaps TRBD2 (7 bases). Trimming stripped 0 bases from V and 5 bases from J, with 13 bases between. The CDR3 has 15 amino acids. Germline V gene lookup returns CDR1 SGHRS and CDR2 YFSETQ. CDR3 in DNA: TGCGCCAGCAGCTTGGTCCGGGGGGCGAGAGATACGCAGTATTTT. Translated: CASSLVRGARDTQYF.

This chain links TRBV10-3 with TRBJ1-6; 8 bases are a match to TRBD1. V gave up 4 bases and J gave up 0 bases; unmatched junction bases: 2. Germline lookup yields CDR1 ENHRY and CDR2 SYGVKD. CDR3 length: 16 residues. The CDR3: CAISGTGSSYNSPLHF. The CDR3 DNA reads as TGTGCCATCAGTGGGACAGGGAGCTCCTATAATTCACCCCTCCACTTT.

The chain recombines TRBV2 with TRBJ2-1, with TRBD2 matching 8 bases. From germline, CDR1 is SNHLY and CDR2 FYNNEI. There are 16 residues in the CDR3. Trimming at V came to 6 bases and at J to 7 bases, leaving 14 bases not matched to a gene. The CDR3: CASSPSAGGIWNEQFF. CDR3 coding DNA: TGTGCCAGCAGCCCTTCTGCGGGGGGCATCTGGAATGAGCAGTTCTTC.

This rearrangement joins TRBV7-3 to TRBJ2-1; possibly TRBD1 for D (6 bases). The CDR3 runs 14 residues. CDR1 is SGHTA and CDR2 is FQGTGA in the germline V gene. V was pared by 5 bases and J by 8 bases, with 16 bases between. The chain's CDR3 is CASSLYTGSHEQFF. The CDR3 nucleotides are TGTGCCAGCAGCCTATACACAGGGAGCCATGAGCAGTTCTTC.

The CDR3: CASSLDLGAIGGELFF. Here the CDR3 DNA reads TGCGCCAGCAGCTTGGATCTGGGGGCGATCGGCGGGGAGCTGTTTTTT. The rearrangement uses TRBV5-1 and TRBJ2-2, with D possibly matching TRBD1 (6 bases). The CDR3 is 16 amino acids. Deletions cut 0 bases from V and 7 bases from J, with 16 bases between. CDR1 and CDR2 from the germline V gene are SGHRS and YFSETQ.

The gene calls are TRBV5-1 and TRBJ1-5; D may be TRBD1 (5 bases). In germline, CDR1 is SGHRS, CDR2 YFSETQ. Trimming pared 0 bases from V and 5 bases from J, leaving 12 bases between. This CDR3 is 15 amino acids long. CDR3 amino acids: CASSLDAGLDQPQHF. The CDR3 DNA sequence: TGCGCCAGCAGCTTGGATGCAGGGCTCGATCAGCCCCAGCATTTT.

The genes are TRBV30 and TRBJ2-1; D perhaps matches TRBD2 (6 bases). The V gene lost 8 bases and the J gene lost 5 bases, with 10 bases spanning the gap. CDR3 length equals 11 residues. Germline CDR1 GTSNPN, CDR2 SVGIG (reference sequence). The CDR3, as DNA: TGTGCCGGGACTTCTCACAATGAGCAGTTCTTC. Its protein product is CAGTSHNEQFF.

The V call is TRBV3-1 (or the pseudogene TRBV3-2), the J call TRBJ2-2; D remains ambiguous. The V end lost 5 bases, the J end lost 1 base, and 2 bases lay between the germline ends. Germline V lookup: CDR1 LGHDT, CDR2 YNNKEL (reference sequence). This CDR3 has 12 amino acids. The CDR3 DNA reads as TGTGCCAGCAGCTGGAACACCGGGGAGCTGTTTTTT. Translated: CASSWNTGELFF.

The rearrangement uses TRBV27 and TRBJ2-7; D is possibly TRBD1 (5 bases). CDR1 MNHEY and CDR2 SMNVEV come from the germline V gene (reference sequence). The CDR3 runs to 14 residues. V was cut by 4 bases and J by 0 bases, with 10 bases left in between. The CDR3 coding sequence is TGTGCCAGCAGTTCTGCAGGGCGCTCCTACGAGCAGTACGTC. Translated: CASSSAGRSYEQYV.

The rearrangement links TRBV6-1 to TRBJ1-4; no clear D gene. The V end lost 4 bases, the J end lost 6 bases, and 21 bases lay between the germline ends. The CDR3 contains 17 residues. The germline gives CDR1 MNHNS, CDR2 SASEGT. Here the CDR3 reads CASSGGRAADFYEKLFF. CDR3 coding DNA: TGTGCCAGCAGTGGGGGAAGGGCGGCAGATTTTTATGAAAAACTGTTTTTT.

This rearrangement joins TRBV24-1 to TRBJ1-2; no clear D gene. The V gene's germline CDR1 is KGHDR and CDR2 SFDVKD. V dropped 1 base and J dropped 3 bases, with 2 bases sitting between them. CDR3 length: 12 amino acids. DNA for the CDR3: TGTGCCACCAGTGATTTCGACTATGGCTACACCTTC. It encodes CATSDFDYGYTF.

The CDR3 spells CASSLIQETQYF. As DNA, the CDR3 is TGTGCCAGCAGCTTAATTCAAGAGACCCAGTACTTC. V and J are TRBV7-2 and TRBJ2-5; D uncertain. The CDR3 length is 12 residues. CDR1 and CDR2 from the germline V gene are SGHTA and FQGNSA. Trimming took 2 bases from V and 2 from J, leaving 3 bases between them.

As DNA, the CDR3 is TGTGCCAGCAGCTTATACAGCTCCTATGGCTACACCTTC. As protein: CASSLYSSYGYTF. J is TRBJ1-2 and V is TRBV11-1; D is unresolved. The CDR3 contains 13 residues. In germline, CDR1 is SGHAT, CDR2 FQDESV (reference sequence). Deletions cut 2 bases from V and 4 bases from J, with 8 bases between.

The V and J genes are TRBV7-9 and TRBJ2-7, with TRBD2 as a possible D gene (5 bases). Germline-derived CDR1 and CDR2 are SEHNR and FQNEAQ (reference sequence). This CDR3 comprises 12 residues. With 5 bases removed from V and 6 bases from J, the gap between germline ends came to 11 bases. CDR3 sequence reads: CASSRGNSEQYV. For the CDR3, the DNA is TGTGCCAGCAGCCGAGGGAACTCCGAGCAGTACGTC.

The rearrangement joins TRBV18 to TRBJ1-5, with D perhaps TRBD1 (5 bases). The CDR3 is made up of 15 amino acids. Per the germline V gene, CDR1 is KGHSH and CDR2 is LQKENI. V was pared by 0 bases and J by 1 base, with 7 bases between. The CDR3, as DNA: TGTGCCAGCTCACCACCGGGGGGAAGCAATCAGCCCCAGCATTTT. Its protein product is CASSPPGGSNQPQHF.

The chain employs TRBV28 and TRBJ1-4; 9 bases agree with TRBD1. The V and J ends lost 6 bases and 5 bases, in that order; junction bases with no gene match: 1. Germline V CDR1 and CDR2: MDHEN, SYDVKM. This CDR3 has 13 amino acids. The CDR3 nucleotides read TGTGCCAGCAGGACAGGGGGGAATGAAAAACTGTTTTTT. Translated: CASRTGGNEKLFF.

In this sample, this clone turned up a few times. This chain connects TRBV24-1 to TRBJ1-3, with a possible D match to TRBD1 (6 bases). Per germline, CDR1 KGHDR and CDR2 SFDVKD. The CDR3 has 15 amino acids. V lost 3 bases, J lost 1 base, and 9 bases lay in between. The CDR3, as DNA: TGTGCCACCAGTGATAGCCAGGGGTCTGGAAACACCATATATTTT. Translation: CATSDSQGSGNTIYF.

The chain carries TRBV4-1 and TRBJ2-2; 8 bases fit TRBD2. The trim removed 4 bases at V and 4 bases at J, leaving 8 bases unmatched. This CDR3 is built from 16 residues. From germline, CDR1 is MGHRA and CDR2 YSYEKL. In DNA form, the CDR3 reads TGCGCCAGCAGCCCGCGAAGCGGGGGTAGCACCGGGGAGCTGTTTTTT. This codes for CASSPRSGGSTGELFF.

The CDR3 region has the DNA TGTGCCTGGAGAGGATGGGGAAGGACTGAAGCTTTCTTT. As protein: CAWRGWGRTEAFF. The chain combines TRBV30 with TRBJ1-1; D uncertain. Germline V gives CDR1 GTSNPN, CDR2 SVGIG (reference sequence). Trimming removed 3 bases at V and 5 bases at J, with 13 bases between. The CDR3 sequence is 13 residues long.